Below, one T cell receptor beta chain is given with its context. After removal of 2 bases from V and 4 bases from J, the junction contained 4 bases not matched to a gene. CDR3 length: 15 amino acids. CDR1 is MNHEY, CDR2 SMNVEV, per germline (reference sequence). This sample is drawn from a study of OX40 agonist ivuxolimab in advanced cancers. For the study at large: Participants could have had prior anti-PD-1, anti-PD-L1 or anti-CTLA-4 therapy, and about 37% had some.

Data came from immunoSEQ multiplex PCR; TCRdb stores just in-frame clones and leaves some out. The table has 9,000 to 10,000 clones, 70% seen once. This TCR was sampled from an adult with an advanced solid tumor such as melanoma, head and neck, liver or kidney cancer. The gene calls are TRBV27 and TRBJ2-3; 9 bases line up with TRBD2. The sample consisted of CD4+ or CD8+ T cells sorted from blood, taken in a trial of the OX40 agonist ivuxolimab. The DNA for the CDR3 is TGTGCCAGCAGTTTAATAGCGGGAGTGGCAGATACGCAGTATTTT. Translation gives CASSLIAGVADTQYF.